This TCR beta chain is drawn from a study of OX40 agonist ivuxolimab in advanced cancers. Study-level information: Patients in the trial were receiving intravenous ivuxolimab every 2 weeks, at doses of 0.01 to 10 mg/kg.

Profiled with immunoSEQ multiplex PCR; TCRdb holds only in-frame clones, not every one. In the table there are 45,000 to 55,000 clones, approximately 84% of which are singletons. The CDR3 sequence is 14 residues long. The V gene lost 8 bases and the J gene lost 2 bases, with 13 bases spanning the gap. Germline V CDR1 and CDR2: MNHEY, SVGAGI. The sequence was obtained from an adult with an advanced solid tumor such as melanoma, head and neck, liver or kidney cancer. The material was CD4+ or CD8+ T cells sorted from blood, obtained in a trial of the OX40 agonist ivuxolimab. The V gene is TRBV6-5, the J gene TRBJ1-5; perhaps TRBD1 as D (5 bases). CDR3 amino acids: CASGAGVGNQPQHF. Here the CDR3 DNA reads TGTGCCAGCGGGGCCGGAGTGGGCAATCAGCCCCAGCATTTT.